These 14 T cell receptor beta chains were all obtained from the same sample, sequenced in a study of vaccination effects on CD4 cells after COVID-19. Their recognized antigens are unknown. The method was immunoSEQ multiplex PCR; TCRdb's version includes in-frame clones alone and lacks a portion of them. The sample lists roughly 68,000 clones, 70% to 85% occurring once. Before any sequencing was done, the ViraFEST assay used viral peptide pools to expand antigen-specific CD4+ T cells. The culture ran for around 10 days before CD4+ T cells were isolated. Two-dose BNT162b2 or mRNA-1273 vaccination was given to participants. Sequenced here: CD4+ T cells from PBMCs cultured with HCoV-229E spike peptides, sampled after COVID-19 vaccination. Every receptor here comes from a human donor who received a COVID-19 vaccine.

The genes are TRBV24-1 and TRBJ2-1, with TRBD1 matching over 7 bases. This CDR3 region has 16 residues. Unmatched junction bases numbered 6, after V lost 5 bases and J lost 0 bases. Germline values: CDR1 KGHDR, CDR2 SFDVKD. The CDR3 sequence: CATSATQGSSYNEQFF. The CDR3 nucleotides are TGTGCCACCAGTGCTACACAGGGGAGCTCCTACAATGAGCAGTTCTTC.

There are a few counts of this clone. The J gene is TRBJ1-5, the V gene TRBV6-4; 7 positions match TRBD1. The J segment lost 2 bases and the V segment lost 5 bases, leaving 3 bases of the junction unmatched. Germline assignment: CDR1 MRHNA and CDR2 SNTAGT. The CDR3 loop spans 14 amino acids. The CDR3 here is CASSKDRGNQPQHF. The CDR3 bases are TGTGCCAGCAGTAAAGACAGGGGCAATCAGCCCCAGCATTTT.

This chain joins TRBV24-1 and TRBJ2-1; D ambiguous. The CDR3 sequence is 14 residues long. The germline CDR1 and CDR2 sequences are KGHDR and SFDVKD. Trimming removed 5 bases at V and 0 bases at J, with 7 bases between. This chain's CDR3 is CATSGVGSYNEQFF. Here the CDR3 DNA reads TGTGCCACCAGTGGAGTGGGCTCCTACAATGAGCAGTTCTTC.

The rearrangement uses TRBV27 and TRBJ2-7; the match to TRBD1 covers 10 bases. The CDR3 runs to 15 residues. J lost 4 bases, V lost 3 bases, and 6 bases had no gene match. The germline V gene encodes CDR1 MNHEY and CDR2 SMNVEV (reference sequence). The CDR3 loop is CASSFTGQGRYEQYV. CDR3 in DNA: TGTGCCAGCAGTTTCACGGGACAGGGGAGGTACGAGCAGTACGTC.

This clone was seen a handful of times. The chain is built from TRBV4-1 and TRBJ1-5; 7 bases match TRBD1. Losses at the gene ends were 4 bases for V and 2 bases for J; bases not matched to a gene: 5. The CDR3 runs to 15 residues. From germline, CDR1 is MGHRA and CDR2 YSYEKL. The DNA for the CDR3 is TGCGCCAGCAGCCTCGGGGACAGTGGCAATCAGCCCCAGCATTTT. This sequence encodes CASSLGDSGNQPQHF.

J is TRBJ1-5 and V is TRBV6-6; no firm D call. This CDR3 has 15 residues. Germline V gives CDR1 MNHNY, CDR2 SVGAGI (reference sequence). Trimming cost V 2 bases and J 5 bases, with 13 bases left between them. DNA of the CDR3: TGTGCCAGCAGTTACGGAACAACAGAATATCAGCCCCAGCATTTT. Its translation: CASSYGTTEYQPQHF.

V usage is TRBV6-5 and J usage is TRBJ1-1; possibly TRBD1 for D (5 bases). Germline V gives CDR1 MNHEY, CDR2 SVGAGI. Between the trimmed V and J ends, which lost 6 bases and 2 bases, there was a span of 10 bases. The length of the CDR3 is 13 residues. Written as DNA, the CDR3 is TGTGCCAGCAGCCGAACAGGAAACACTGAAGCTTTCTTT. Protein: CASSRTGNTEAFF.

The chain is built from TRBV28 and TRBJ1-3; 7 nucleotides match TRBD1. This CDR3 comprises 18 residues. V lost 4 bases, J lost 0 bases, and 12 bases stayed unmatched. Per germline, CDR1 MDHEN and CDR2 SYDVKM. CDR3 bases: TGTGCCAGCAGTTCAAGCCCCGGGACAGCGAGCTCTGGAAACACCATATATTTT. This translates into CASSSSPGTASSGNTIYF.

The chain uses TRBV29-1 and TRBJ1-1; no reliable D call. Germline V gene data show CDR1 as SQVTM and CDR2 as ANQGSEA. This CDR3 has 14 amino acids. The germline V and J ends were trimmed by 3 bases and 0 bases, with 11 bases remaining between them. Here the CDR3 reads CSVEGSLMNTEAFF. The CDR3 coding sequence is TGCAGCGTTGAGGGCAGTCTCATGAACACTGAAGCTTTCTTT.

This chain links TRBV6-5 with TRBJ2-7, with 8 bases aligning to TRBD2. The CDR3 sequence is 15 residues long. Trimming took 10 bases from V and 1 from J; bases not matched to a gene: 12. Germline CDR1 is MNHEY and CDR2 is SVGAGI. Here the CDR3 reads CATARGGLSSYEQYV. CDR3 coding DNA: TGTGCCACCGCACGGGGGGGCCTTAGTTCCTACGAGCAGTACGTC.

The chain carries TRBV5-1 and TRBJ2-7; 13 nucleotides match TRBD2. Germline V gene sequence: CDR1 SGHRS, CDR2 YFSETQ. The V gene end was trimmed by 3 bases and the J gene end by 6 bases; junction bases not matched to a gene: 0. The CDR3 has 13 residues. Here the CDR3 DNA reads TGCGCCAGCAGCTGGACTAGCGGGGGCGAGCAGTACGTC. Translated, it gives CASSWTSGGEQYV.

CDR3 DNA: TGTGCCAGCAGCAAAGGGTCTTCCCCAGGACAGCCGGGAGGGAATCAGCCCCAGCATTTT. It is translated as CASSKGSSPGQPGGNQPQHF. The genes are TRBV21-1 and TRBJ1-5. TRBV21-1 is flagged as a pseudogene. CDR3 size: 20 residues.

The chain uses TRBV6-5 and TRBJ2-7, with 9 bases fitting TRBD1. The CDR3 runs 14 residues. Per the germline V gene, CDR1 is MNHEY and CDR2 is SVGAGI. V trimming: 6 bases; J trimming: 7 bases; junction bases outside the gene matches: 10. The CDR3 bases are TGTGCCAGCAGAGGGACAGGGCAAAAAGGGGAGCAGTACGTC. This encodes CASRGTGQKGEQYV.

This chain connects TRBV19 to TRBJ2-2; 9 bases agree with TRBD1. The CDR3 totals 18 residues. With 3 bases clipped from V and 4 bases from J, the junction kept 12 bases outside the gene matches. Germline-derived CDR1 and CDR2 are LNHDA and SQIVND (reference sequence). DNA of the CDR3: TGTGCCAGTAGTATTACATTGTGGGGACAGGGTACCACCGGGGAGCTGTTTTTT. Its protein is CASSITLWGQGTTGELFF.